These 18 T cell receptor beta chains originate from one sample sequenced in a study of blood T cells in healthy people across ages. A second 7 to 11 cycle PCR used barcoded and J-beta primers. Using its own MiXCR run on the 5' RACE reads, TCRdb lists one record per CDR3 protein. Of 550,000 to 700,000 distinct CDR3 sequences listed, about 26% are singletons. The sample taken for sequencing was blood. The receptors originated from a woman in her 70s in good health.

This clonotype showed up many times. The chain couples TRBV6-2 or TRBV6-3 to TRBJ1-2, with D tentatively TRBD1 (5 bases). The ends were cut back, 4 bases at V and 0 bases at J, with 9 bases in the middle. The CDR3 is made up of 14 amino acids. Germline values: CDR1 MNHEY, CDR2 SVGEGT. CDR3 nucleotides: TGTGCCAGCAGTTTCGGGACCACTAACTATGGCTACACCTTC. It is translated as CASSFGTTNYGYTF.

This clonotype occurred a few times. The chain couples TRBV20-1 to TRBJ2-7; TRBD2 matches 8 bases. V was pared by 0 bases and J by 3 bases, with 1 base of the junction left unmatched. CDR1 and CDR2 from the germline V gene are DFQATT and SNEGSKA (reference sequence). This CDR3 spans 13 amino acids. CDR3 nucleotides: TGCAGTGCTAGAGATGGGACTAGCTACGAGCAGTACTTC. Protein product: CSARDGTSYEQYF.

V is TRBV5-1 and J is TRBJ2-3, with D perhaps being TRBD1 or TRBD2 (6 bases each). This CDR3 is built from 14 residues. V was cut by 3 bases and J by 5 bases, with 13 bases left in between. Looked up from germline, CDR1 is SGHRS and CDR2 is YFSETQ. CDR3 region: CASSSLEGGDTQYF. The CDR3 DNA is TGCGCCAGCAGCTCACTGGAGGGGGGAGATACGCAGTATTTT. The full variable domain, rest sourced from reference TRBV5-1 and TRBJ2-3, is KAGVTQTPRYLIKTRGQQVTLSCSPISGHRSVSWYQQTPGQGLQFLFEYFSETQRNKGNFPGRFSGRQFSNSRSEMNVSTLELGDSALYLCASSSLEGGDTQYFGPGTRLTVL.

The sample holds a few counts of this clonotype. This chain uses TRBV7-9 with TRBJ2-3; D gene unclear. Germline V gene lookup returns CDR1 SEHNR and CDR2 FQNEAQ (reference sequence). This CDR3 is built from 15 residues. The germline V and J ends were trimmed by 4 bases and 4 bases, with 15 bases remaining between them. The CDR3 loop is CASSSSPASADTQYF. The CDR3 nucleotides are TGTGCCAGCAGCTCCTCTCCTGCCAGCGCAGATACGCAGTATTTT.

J is TRBJ2-5 and V is TRBV5-5; D assignment may be TRBD1 or TRBD2 (5 bases each). Trimming took off 4 bases at V and 4 bases at J, with 14 bases between the two ends. The germline V gene encodes CDR1 SGHKS and CDR2 YYEKEE (reference sequence). The CDR3 has 14 residues. The CDR3 nucleotides read TGTGCCAGCAGCGTGGGACCATCCCCAGAGACCCAGTACTTC. This gives the protein CASSVGPSPETQYF.

This clonotype turned up a few times. The J gene is TRBJ2-1, the V gene TRBV6-1, with 7 bases aligning to TRBD2. V dropped 4 bases and J dropped 0; count of bases not matched to a gene: 6. CDR1 is MNHNS and CDR2 is SASEGT in the germline V gene. The CDR3 is made up of 16 amino acids. The DNA of the CDR3 is TGTGCCAGCAGTGTTCTCGGGGGGTCCTCCTACAATGAGCAGTTCTTC. Translated, it gives CASSVLGGSSYNEQFF.

The chain joins TRBV2 to TRBJ2-3; 9 bases are a match to TRBD2. The germline V gene has CDR1 SNHLY and CDR2 FYNNEI. V lost 2 bases, J lost 5 bases, and 8 bases stayed unmatched. CDR3 length equals 16 residues. The CDR3 sequence is CASSERRGGVEDTQYF. DNA of the CDR3: TGTGCCAGCAGTGAAAGGCGGGGGGGCGTCGAAGATACGCAGTATTTT. Looking up the rest from reference TRBV2 and TRBJ2-3 gives the full variable domain: EPEVTQTPSHQVTQMGQEVILRCVPISNHLYFYWYRQILGQKVEFLVSFYNNEISEKSEIFDDQFSVERPDGSNFTLKIRSTKLEDSAMYFCASSERRGGVEDTQYFGPGTRLTVL.

The V gene is TRBV20-1, the J gene TRBJ2-4; 7 positions match TRBD1. The CDR3 runs to 16 residues. Germline V lookup: CDR1 DFQATT, CDR2 SNEGSKA (reference sequence). The CDR3 protein is CGVDRAPDLAKNIQYF. As DNA, the CDR3 is TGCGGCGTCGACAGGGCCCCAGACCTAGCCAAAAACATTCAGTACTTC.

The chain carries TRBV7-9 and TRBJ1-1, with 10 nucleotides matching TRBD1. CDR3 length: 14 amino acids. The V gene end was trimmed by 6 bases and the J gene end by 9 bases; junction bases not matched to a gene: 10. Per germline, CDR1 SEHNR and CDR2 FQNEAQ (reference sequence). CDR3: CASRPGAGQGKAFF. The CDR3 DNA sequence: TGTGCCAGCAGGCCAGGGGCGGGACAGGGGAAAGCTTTCTTT.

This clonotype was observed a single time. The V gene is TRBV6-2 or TRBV6-3, the J gene TRBJ2-3, with a possible D match to TRBD1 (7 bases). The CDR3 extends over 15 amino acids. Trimming removed 5 bases from V and 6 bases from J, with 18 bases in between. CDR1 MNHEY and CDR2 SVGEGT come from the germline V gene. In DNA, the CDR3 is TGTGCCAGCAGTAGGGGGGACAGACGATCCGATACGCAGTATTTT. This sequence encodes CASSRGDRRSDTQYF.

This clonotype has just a few counts. In DNA form, the CDR3 reads TGTGCCAGCACCGGGACAGGGCAACACTATGGCTACACCTTC. This codes for CASTGTGQHYGYTF. The chain carries TRBV5-5 and TRBJ1-2, with 9 bases lining up with TRBD1. Trimming cost V 6 bases and J 3 bases; bases outside gene matches: 6. Per germline, CDR1 SGHKS and CDR2 YYEKEE (reference sequence). This CDR3 is built from 14 residues.

By share of the sample, this clonotype is medium-sized. J is TRBJ2-5 and V is TRBV5-1, with TRBD1 as a possible D gene (6 bases). V was cut by 3 bases and J by 5 bases, with 14 bases left in between. The CDR3 has 14 amino acids. Per germline, CDR1 SGHRS and CDR2 YFSETQ. This CDR3 reads CASSSWTEKETQYF. The CDR3 DNA is TGCGCCAGCAGCTCTTGGACAGAAAAGGAGACCCAGTACTTC.

This clonotype was observed a few times. The V and J genes are TRBV20-1 and TRBJ1-1; D gene uncertain. The CDR3 length is 14 residues. Germline values: CDR1 DFQATT, CDR2 SNEGSKA (reference sequence). The CDR3 sequence is CSFQVASLRTEAFF. CDR3 bases: TGCAGCTTTCAGGTCGCAAGCCTTAGGACTGAAGCTTTCTTT.

This clonotype showed up just a few times. The CDR3 protein is CASSFPGRGNSPLHF. CDR3 sequence (DNA): TGTGCCAGCAGTTTTCCGGGACGGGGTAATTCACCCCTCCACTTT. This chain joins TRBV12-3 or TRBV12-4 and TRBJ1-6, with D possibly TRBD1 on 5 matching bases. With 3 bases removed from V and 6 bases from J, the gap between germline ends came to 12 bases. This CDR3 has 15 residues.

The J gene is TRBJ2-4, the V gene TRBV7-2, with D uncertain. CDR3 size: 14 residues. V was trimmed by 4 bases and J by 0 bases, leaving 7 bases between them. From germline, CDR1 is SGHTA and CDR2 FQGNSA. In DNA form, the CDR3 reads TGTGCCAGCAGCTCTTCGATAGCCAAAAACATTCAGTACTTC. It specifies CASSSSIAKNIQYF.

Only a few counts were recorded for this clonotype. The chain joins TRBV5-6 to TRBJ1-6; TRBD1 might be the D (5 bases). The CDR3 spans 15 residues. Germline values: CDR1 SGHDT, CDR2 YYEEEE. V was trimmed by 0 bases and J by 9 bases, leaving 13 bases between them. The CDR3 DNA reads as TGTGCCAGCAGCTTGGGGGTGGGACTGGGTTCACCCCTCCACTTT. This translates into CASSLGVGLGSPLHF.

CDR3 loop: CASRTTGGTYNEQFF. As DNA, the CDR3 is TGTGCCAGCAGGACAACAGGGGGCACCTACAATGAGCAGTTCTTC. The chain carries TRBV6-2 or TRBV6-3 and TRBJ2-1; the match to TRBD1 covers 9 bases. Germline trimming cut 6 bases from V and 2 bases from J; bases unmatched to any gene: 5. This CDR3 has 15 residues. Germline V gene data show CDR1 as MNHEY and CDR2 as SVGEGT.

This clonotype was seen only a few times. The chain couples TRBV14 to TRBJ1-2; no definite D call. Germline V gene sequence: CDR1 SGHDN, CDR2 FVKESK. V was clipped by 0 bases and J by 8 bases, with 10 bases between them. The CDR3 spans 13 residues. The CDR3 spells CASSQDLGIGYTF. CDR3 in DNA: TGTGCCAGCAGCCAAGATCTTGGTATCGGCTACACCTTC.